This TCR beta chain was found in a study of T cells in localized non-small cell lung cancer. Study-level points and caveats: Only one tumor region went through sequencing, so heterogeneity may still be there. Compared with tumor, uninvolved adjacent lung displayed greater T cell clonality, ranking highest overall.

Measured with immunoSEQ multiplex PCR; TCRdb has only the in-frame clones, and not every one. The table records some 14,000 clones, roughly 80% of them present only once. Germline-derived CDR1 and CDR2 are KGHSH and LQKENI. The V end was cut by 6 bases, the J end by 0 bases, with 6 bases between. This CDR3 contains 13 residues. Concerning this clone itself: Its antigen is still unknown. Other DNA sequences in this specimen translate into the identical CDR3.

This TCR derives from a female donor aged 60 or older with stage I squamous cell lung carcinoma. J is TRBJ1-3 and V is TRBV18; D is ambiguous. This sample comprised peripheral blood, obtained before any cancer treatment. CDR3 DNA: TGTGCCAGCTCGGCGGACTCTGGAAACACCATATATTTT. Its protein product is CASSADSGNTIYF.